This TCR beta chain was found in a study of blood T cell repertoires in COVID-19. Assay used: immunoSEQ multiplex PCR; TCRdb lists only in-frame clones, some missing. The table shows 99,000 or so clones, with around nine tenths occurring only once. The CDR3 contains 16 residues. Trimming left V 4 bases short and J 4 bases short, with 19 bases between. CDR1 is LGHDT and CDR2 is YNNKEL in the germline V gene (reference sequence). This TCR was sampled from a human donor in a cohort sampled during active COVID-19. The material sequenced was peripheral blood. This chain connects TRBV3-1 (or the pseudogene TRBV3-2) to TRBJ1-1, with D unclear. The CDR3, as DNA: TGTGCCAGCAGCCTCCGGCCCCCCCAGGTTGGCACTGAAGCTTTCTTT. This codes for CASSLRPPQVGTEAFF.